This T cell receptor beta chain was profiled in a study of cytomegalovirus exposure and HLA in healthy donors. The V gene lost 2 bases and the J gene lost 3 bases, with 16 bases spanning the gap. The CDR3 is 16 residues long. Germline CDR1 SEHNR, CDR2 FQNEAQ (reference sequence). Generated by immunoSEQ multiplex PCR, the TCRdb table keeps only in-frame clones and is missing some. The sample has 220,000 or so clones, roughly 84% seen once. To note about this clone: Antigen unknown.

Findings and caveats of the study: In vitro assays verified that three CMV-associated chains recognized CMV antigens specifically. There were some public TCRs occurring in many donors, but most TCR sequences were rare.

The sequenced material came from PBMCs. The chain joins TRBV7-9 to TRBJ2-5; weak D call: TRBD2 (5 bases). This receptor was obtained from a woman aged 18 to 35 in good health and CMV-seropositive. DNA of the CDR3: TGTGCCAGCAGCTTATCCGGGTGGGGAGTAGAAGAGACCCAGTACTTC. Translated, it gives CASSLSGWGVEETQYF.